The clone carrying this T cell receptor (beta chain) was seen once. The table came from immunoSEQ multiplex PCR; TCRdb's copy has only in-frame clones and leaves some out. The sample has 150,000 to 200,000 clones; around two thirds are singletons. These data originate in a study of blood T cell repertoires in COVID-19. Study background: Researchers got acute and convalescent COVID-19 samples from the United States, Italy and Spain.

V lost 5 bases to trimming and J lost 8 bases; unmatched junction nucleotides: 11. The CDR3 is made up of 14 amino acids. Germline V gene data show CDR1 as LNHDA and CDR2 as SQIVND (reference sequence). The sample consisted of peripheral blood. This sequence was found in a woman at least 80 years old with acute or convalescent COVID-19. The chain carries TRBV19 and TRBJ1-1; TRBD1 agrees at 7 bases. CDR3 amino acids: CASSPGTAGGEAFF. The CDR3 DNA reads as TGTGCCAGTAGTCCCGGGACAGCCGGCGGGGAAGCTTTCTTT.